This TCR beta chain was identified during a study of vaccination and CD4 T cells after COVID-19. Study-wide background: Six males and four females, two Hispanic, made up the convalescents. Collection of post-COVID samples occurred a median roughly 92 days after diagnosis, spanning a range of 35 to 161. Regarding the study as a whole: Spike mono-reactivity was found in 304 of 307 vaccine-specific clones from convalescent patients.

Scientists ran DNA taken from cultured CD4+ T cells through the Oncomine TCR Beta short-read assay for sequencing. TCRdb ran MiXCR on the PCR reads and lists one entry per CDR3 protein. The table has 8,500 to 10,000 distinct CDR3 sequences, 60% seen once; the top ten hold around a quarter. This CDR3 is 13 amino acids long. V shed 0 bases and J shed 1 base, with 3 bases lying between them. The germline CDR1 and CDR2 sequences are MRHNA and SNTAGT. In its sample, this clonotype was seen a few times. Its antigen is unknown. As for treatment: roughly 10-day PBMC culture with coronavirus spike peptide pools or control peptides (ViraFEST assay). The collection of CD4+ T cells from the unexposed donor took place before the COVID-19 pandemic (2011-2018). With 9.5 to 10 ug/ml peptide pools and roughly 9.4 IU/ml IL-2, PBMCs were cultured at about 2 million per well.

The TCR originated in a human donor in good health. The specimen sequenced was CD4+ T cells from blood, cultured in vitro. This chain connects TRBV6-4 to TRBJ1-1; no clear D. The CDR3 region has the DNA TGTGCCAGCAGTGACTCCCCGAACACTGAAGCTTTCTTT. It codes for CASSDSPNTEAFF.